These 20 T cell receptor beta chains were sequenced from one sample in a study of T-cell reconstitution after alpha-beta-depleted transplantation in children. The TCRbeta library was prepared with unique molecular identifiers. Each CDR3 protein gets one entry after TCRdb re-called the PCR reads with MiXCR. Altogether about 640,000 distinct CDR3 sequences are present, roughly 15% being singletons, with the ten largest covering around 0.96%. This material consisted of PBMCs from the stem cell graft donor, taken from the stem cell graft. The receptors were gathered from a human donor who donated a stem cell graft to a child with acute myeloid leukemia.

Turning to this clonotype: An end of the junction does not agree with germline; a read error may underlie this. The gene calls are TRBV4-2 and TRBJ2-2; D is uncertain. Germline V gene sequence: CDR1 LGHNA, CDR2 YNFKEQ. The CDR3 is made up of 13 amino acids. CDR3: CAISPGRLCELFF. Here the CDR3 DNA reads TGTGCCATCAGCCCCGGGCGACTCTGCGAGCTGTTTTTT.

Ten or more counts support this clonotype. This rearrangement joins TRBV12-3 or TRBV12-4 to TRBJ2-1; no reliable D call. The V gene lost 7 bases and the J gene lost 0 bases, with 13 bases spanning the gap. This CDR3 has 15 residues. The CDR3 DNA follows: TGTGCCAGCACCCCGACACGGAGCTCCTACAATGAGCAGTTCTTC. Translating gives CASTPTRSSYNEQFF.

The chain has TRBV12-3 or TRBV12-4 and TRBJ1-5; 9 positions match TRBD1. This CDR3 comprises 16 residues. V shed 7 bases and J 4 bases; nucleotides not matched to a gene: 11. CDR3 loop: CASTRQGTGLNQPQHF. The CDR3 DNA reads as TGTGCCAGCACCCGGCAGGGGACAGGGCTAAATCAGCCCCAGCATTTT.

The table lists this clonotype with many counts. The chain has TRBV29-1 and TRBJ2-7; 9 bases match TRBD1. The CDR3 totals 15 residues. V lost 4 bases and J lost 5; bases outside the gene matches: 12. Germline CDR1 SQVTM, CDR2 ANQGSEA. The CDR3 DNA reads TGCAGCGTTGGAGGGGGGACAGGGTCGGTGGACGAGCAGTACTTC. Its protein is CSVGGGTGSVDEQYF.

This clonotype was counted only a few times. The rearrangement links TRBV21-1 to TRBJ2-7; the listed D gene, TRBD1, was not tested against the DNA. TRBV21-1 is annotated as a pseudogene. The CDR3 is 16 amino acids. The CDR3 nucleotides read TGTGCCAGCAGCTTCCGGGACAGTCCACCAACCTACGAGCAGTACGTC. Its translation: CASSFRDSPPTYEQYV.

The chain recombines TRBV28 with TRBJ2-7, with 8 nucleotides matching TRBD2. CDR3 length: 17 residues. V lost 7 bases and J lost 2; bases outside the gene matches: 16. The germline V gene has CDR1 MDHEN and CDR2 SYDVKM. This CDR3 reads CASKAGAGGGIPYEQYV. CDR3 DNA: TGTGCCAGCAAAGCCGGCGCGGGCGGGGGGATTCCCTACGAGCAGTACGTC.

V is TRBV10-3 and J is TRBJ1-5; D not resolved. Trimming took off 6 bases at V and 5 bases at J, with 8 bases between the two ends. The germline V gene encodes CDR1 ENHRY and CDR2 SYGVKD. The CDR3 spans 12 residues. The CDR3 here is CAISPDDQPQHF. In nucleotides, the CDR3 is TGTGCCATCAGCCCGGACGATCAGCCCCAGCATTTT.

The DNA for the CDR3 is TGCGCCAGCAGCCTGCGGTGGGTCACAGATACGCAGTATTTT. This gives the protein CASSLRWVTDTQYF. The chain couples TRBV5-1 to TRBJ2-3, with no clear D. The CDR3 has 14 amino acids. Germline CDR1 is SGHRS and CDR2 is YFSETQ. Between the trimmed V and J ends, which lost 4 bases and 2 bases, there was a span of 11 bases.

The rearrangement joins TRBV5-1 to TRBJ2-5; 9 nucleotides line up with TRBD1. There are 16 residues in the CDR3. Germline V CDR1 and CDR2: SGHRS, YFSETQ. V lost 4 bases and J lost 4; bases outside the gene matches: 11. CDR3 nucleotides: TGCGCCAGCAGCGAGCAAGGACAGGGGCGTGTAGAGACCCAGTACTTC. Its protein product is CASSEQGQGRVETQYF.

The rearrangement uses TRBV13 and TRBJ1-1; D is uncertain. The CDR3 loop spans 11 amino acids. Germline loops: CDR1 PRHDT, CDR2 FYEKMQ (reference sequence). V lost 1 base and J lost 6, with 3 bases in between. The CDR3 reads CASSLASEAFF. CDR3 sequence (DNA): TGTGCCAGCAGCTTAGCTTCTGAAGCTTTCTTT.

In DNA, the CDR3 is TGTGCCAGCAGCTTAAATCCCGGGGCGGTAGGGGGCACAGATACGCAGTATTTT. Amino acid sequence: CASSLNPGAVGGTDTQYF. The genes are TRBV11-2 and TRBJ2-3, with D possibly being TRBD1 or TRBD2 (5 bases each). The CDR3 has 18 residues. Per the germline V gene, CDR1 is SGHAT and CDR2 is FQNNGV. V was shortened by 2 bases and J by 1 base, with 19 bases between the two germline ends.

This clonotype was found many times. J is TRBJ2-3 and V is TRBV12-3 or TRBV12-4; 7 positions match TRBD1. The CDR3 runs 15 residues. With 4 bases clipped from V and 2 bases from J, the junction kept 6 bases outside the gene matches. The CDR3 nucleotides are TGTGCCAGCAGTTCCGGGACAGCTTCCACAGATACGCAGTATTTT. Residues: CASSSGTASTDTQYF.

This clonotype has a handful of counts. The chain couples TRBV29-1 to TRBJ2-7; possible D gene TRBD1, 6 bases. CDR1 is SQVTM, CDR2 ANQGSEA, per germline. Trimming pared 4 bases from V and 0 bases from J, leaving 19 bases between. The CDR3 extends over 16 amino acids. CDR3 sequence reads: CSVVGGTRGSSYEQYF. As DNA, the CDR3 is TGCAGCGTTGTAGGGGGTACGAGGGGCAGCTCCTACGAGCAGTACTTC.

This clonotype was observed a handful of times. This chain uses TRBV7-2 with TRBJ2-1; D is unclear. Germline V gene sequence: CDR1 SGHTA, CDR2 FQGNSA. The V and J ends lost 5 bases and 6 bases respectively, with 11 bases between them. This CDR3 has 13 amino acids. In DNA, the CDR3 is TGTGCCAGCAGCCGCAAAATCCTCAATGAGCAGTTCTTC. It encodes CASSRKILNEQFF. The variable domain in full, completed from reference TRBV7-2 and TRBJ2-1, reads GAGVSQSPSNKVTEKGKDVELRCDPISGHTALYWYRQSLGQGLEFLIYFQGNSAPDKSGLPSDRFSAERTGGSVSTLTIQRTQQEDSAVYLCASSRKILNEQFFGPGTRLTVL.

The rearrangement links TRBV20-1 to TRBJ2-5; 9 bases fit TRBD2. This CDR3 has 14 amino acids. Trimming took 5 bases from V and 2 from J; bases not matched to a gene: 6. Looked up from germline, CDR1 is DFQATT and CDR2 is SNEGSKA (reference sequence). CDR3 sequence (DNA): TGCAGTGCTTATTCTAGCGGGACACAAGAGACCCAGTACTTC. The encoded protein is CSAYSSGTQETQYF.

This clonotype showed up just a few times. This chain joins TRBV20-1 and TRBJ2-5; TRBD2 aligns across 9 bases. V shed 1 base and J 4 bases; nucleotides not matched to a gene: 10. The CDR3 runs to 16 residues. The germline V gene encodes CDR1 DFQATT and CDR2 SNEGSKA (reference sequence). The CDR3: CSARALEAGGLETQYF. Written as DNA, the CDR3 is TGCAGTGCTAGAGCTTTGGAGGCGGGGGGGTTAGAGACCCAGTACTTC.

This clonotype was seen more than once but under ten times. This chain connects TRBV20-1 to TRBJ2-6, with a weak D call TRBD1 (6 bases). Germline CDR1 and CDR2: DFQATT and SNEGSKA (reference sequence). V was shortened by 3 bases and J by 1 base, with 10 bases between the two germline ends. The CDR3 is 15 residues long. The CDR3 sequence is CSAREQGSGANVLTF. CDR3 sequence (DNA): TGCAGTGCTAGGGAACAGGGTTCTGGGGCCAACGTCCTGACTTTC.

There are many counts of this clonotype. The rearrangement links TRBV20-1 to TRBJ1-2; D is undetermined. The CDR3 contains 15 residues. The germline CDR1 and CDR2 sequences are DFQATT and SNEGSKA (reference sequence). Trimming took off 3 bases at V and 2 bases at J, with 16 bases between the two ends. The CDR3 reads CSASSRTLRNYGYTF. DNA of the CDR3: TGCAGTGCTAGTTCTAGGACGTTGCGGAACTATGGCTACACCTTC.

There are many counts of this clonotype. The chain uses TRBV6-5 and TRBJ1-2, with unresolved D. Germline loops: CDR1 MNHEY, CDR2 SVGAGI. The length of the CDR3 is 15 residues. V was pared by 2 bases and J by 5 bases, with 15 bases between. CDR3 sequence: CASSYQTRTEYGYTF. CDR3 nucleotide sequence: TGTGCCAGCAGTTACCAAACGCGGACCGAGTATGGCTACACCTTC.

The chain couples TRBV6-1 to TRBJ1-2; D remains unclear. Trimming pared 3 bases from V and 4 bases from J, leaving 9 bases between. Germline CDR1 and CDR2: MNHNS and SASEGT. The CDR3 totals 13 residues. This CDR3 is CASSDGPSYGYTF. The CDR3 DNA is TGTGCCAGCAGTGATGGACCTTCCTATGGCTACACCTTC.